Below, 21 T cell receptor beta chains from the same sample are listed, as sequenced in a study of blood T cell repertoires in COVID-19 (dated by TCRdb to 2019 to 2021). The library came from the immunoSEQ multiplex PCR assay. TCRdb stores this immuneACCESS table with in-frame sequences only. Part of the clones is absent; in the studies checked, under half of the shortfall reflects unresolved V genes, and no reason is known for the rest. The sample table contains under 300,000 clones; only one count was recorded for 88% of them. Together, the top ten hold 2.5% of the sample. What was sequenced was PBMCs or T cells enriched from blood (not recorded which). The receptors here all came from a woman aged 40 to 55 with acute COVID-19.

The chain employs TRBV6-5 and TRBJ2-3, with D perhaps TRBD2 (6 bases). V was shortened by 2 bases and J by 5 bases, with 11 bases between the two germline ends. There are 14 residues in the CDR3. CDR1 and CDR2 from the germline V gene are MNHEY and SVGAGI. CDR3 DNA sequence: TGTGCCAGCAGTTACCAAGGAGGGCGAGATACGCAGTATTTT. Translated, it gives CASSYQGGRDTQYF.

This chain uses TRBV9 with TRBJ1-3, with a possible D match to TRBD1 (6 bases). This CDR3 comprises 17 residues. The germline V gene encodes CDR1 SGDLS and CDR2 YYNGEE. The V gene lost 7 bases and the J gene lost 0 bases, with 20 bases spanning the gap. Here the CDR3 reads CASPRTGQPHSGNTIYF. The CDR3 bases are TGTGCCAGCCCCAGAACTGGACAGCCCCACTCTGGAAACACCATATATTTT.

This clone has only one observation. The CDR3 nucleotides are TGTGCCAGCAGTTACTCGCCCCGGGAAAAACTGTTTTTT. Protein product: CASSYSPREKLFF. The chain has TRBV6-5 and TRBJ1-4, with D unclear. Trimming left V 0 bases short and J 8 bases short, with 7 bases between. The CDR3 consists of 13 residues. The germline CDR1 and CDR2 sequences are MNHEY and SVGAGI.

This chain links TRBV27 with TRBJ2-7, with 10 nucleotides matching TRBD1. CDR1 is MNHEY, CDR2 SMNVEV, per germline (reference sequence). J was trimmed by 2 bases and V by 8 bases; bases with no gene match: 9. The CDR3 runs to 15 residues. DNA of the CDR3: TGTGCCAGCGGCCTCCGACAGGGGGCGGCCTACGAGCAGTACTTC. Translating it yields CASGLRQGAAYEQYF.

The chain couples TRBV30 to TRBJ1-6, with D perhaps TRBD1 (5 bases). The germline gives CDR1 GTSNPN, CDR2 SVGIG (reference sequence). The CDR3 loop spans 13 amino acids. The ends were cut back, 5 bases at V and 0 bases at J, with 5 bases in the middle. CDR3 DNA: TGTGCCTGGGACAGCTCCTATAATTCACCCCTCCACTTT. Amino acids: CAWDSSYNSPLHF.

This chain uses TRBV7-9 with TRBJ1-2; 8 nucleotides align to TRBD1. The V gene end was trimmed by 2 bases and the J gene end by 3 bases; junction bases not matched to a gene: 2. This CDR3 contains 14 residues. From germline, CDR1 is SEHNR and CDR2 FQNEAQ (reference sequence). The CDR3, as DNA: TGTGCCAGCAGCTTAATACAGGGGGACTATGGCTACACCTTC. This sequence encodes CASSLIQGDYGYTF.

This clone was found once. The chain joins TRBV2 to TRBJ2-7; a possible D gene is TRBD1 (6 bases). The CDR3 totals 12 residues. CDR1 and CDR2 (germline): SNHLY, FYNNEI. V was clipped by 3 bases and J by 6 bases, with 9 bases between them. This CDR3 is CASSEDSPEQYF. CDR3 bases: TGTGCCAGCAGTGAGGACAGTCCCGAGCAGTACTTC.

The chain employs TRBV7-2 and TRBJ2-3; D remains ambiguous. This CDR3 is 12 amino acids long. Germline CDR1 and CDR2: SGHTA and FQGNSA. V was trimmed by 4 bases and J by 2 bases, leaving 4 bases between them. The CDR3 loop reads CASSSHTDTQYF. CDR3 nucleotides: TGTGCCAGCAGCTCCCACACAGATACGCAGTATTTT.

The chain has TRBV19 and TRBJ1-1, with TRBD1 as a possible D gene (6 bases). The CDR3 has 13 amino acids. Per germline, CDR1 LNHDA and CDR2 SQIVND (reference sequence). Trimming cost V 3 bases and J 5 bases, with 10 bases left between them. This chain's CDR3 is CASSIEGETEAFF. CDR3 in DNA: TGTGCCAGTAGTATCGAGGGGGAAACTGAAGCTTTCTTT.

The chain carries TRBV10-1 and TRBJ2-7; D is perhaps TRBD2 (5 bases). The ends were cut back, 2 bases at V and 2 bases at J, with 13 bases in the middle. Per the germline V gene, CDR1 is WNHNN and CDR2 is SYGVQD (reference sequence). The CDR3 is 15 residues long. The CDR3 bases are TGCGCCAGCAGTGAGCCCCAGGACTGTCCCTACGAGCAGTACGTC. Translation gives CASSEPQDCPYEQYV.

V gene TRBV5-1 combines with J gene TRBJ2-2; TRBD2 is a possible D gene (6 bases). The CDR3 is made up of 16 amino acids. Trimming took 4 bases from V and 1 from J, leaving 14 bases between them. Germline CDR1 and CDR2: SGHRS and YFSETQ. The CDR3 DNA sequence: TGCGCCAGCAGCCGAGATCTCGGGGGGAACACCGGGGAGCTGTTTTTT. Translation gives CASSRDLGGNTGELFF.

The J gene is TRBJ2-1, the V gene TRBV9, with 10 bases identical to TRBD2. Germline values: CDR1 SGDLS, CDR2 YYNGEE. The CDR3 covers 15 residues. With V trimmed by 0 bases and J by 7 bases, 4 bases remained unmatched. The CDR3 DNA sequence: TGTGCCAGCAGCGTAGTGACTAGCGGGTTTAATGAGCAGTTCTTC. Protein product: CASSVVTSGFNEQFF.

In its sample, this clone was seen once. V gene TRBV5-5 combines with J gene TRBJ1-2; D not certain. CDR1 SGHKS and CDR2 YYEKEE come from the germline V gene (reference sequence). CDR3 size: 13 residues. The V gene lost 7 bases and the J gene lost 2 bases, with 12 bases spanning the gap. The CDR3 reads CASSRTGNYGYTF. Written as DNA, the CDR3 is TGTGCCAGCTCACGGACGGGGAACTATGGCTACACCTTC.

V gene TRBV7-9 combines with J gene TRBJ2-5; possibly TRBD2 for D (6 bases). There are 15 residues in the CDR3. The V gene's germline CDR1 is SEHNR and CDR2 FQNEAQ (reference sequence). Trimming removed 3 bases at V and 2 bases at J, with 13 bases between. This chain's CDR3 is CASSFAGGGQETQYF. The CDR3, as DNA: TGTGCCAGCAGCTTCGCCGGGGGAGGTCAAGAGACCCAGTACTTC. The full variable domain, its missing parts supplied by reference TRBV7-9 and TRBJ2-5, is DTGVSQNPRHKITKRGQNVTFRCDPISEHNRLYWYRQTLGQGPEFLTYFQNEAQLEKSRLLSDRFSAERPKGSFSTLEIQRTEQGDSAMYLCASSFAGGGQETQYFGPGTRLLVL.

The chain uses TRBV6-2 or TRBV6-3 and TRBJ2-7, with TRBD2 matching 9 bases. The ends lost 2 bases at V and 2 bases at J; junction bases unmatched: 4. Per germline, CDR1 MNHEY and CDR2 SVGEGT. The CDR3 contains 15 residues. CDR3 region: CASSYGLARPYEQYV. The CDR3 region has the DNA TGTGCCAGCAGTTACGGACTAGCGAGACCCTACGAGCAGTACGTC.

As for this clone: Other DNA sequences within the sample encode an identical CDR3. The chain combines TRBV2 with TRBJ1-3, with D maybe TRBD1 (5 bases). V lost 3 bases and J 0 bases, leaving 6 bases between the germline ends. This CDR3 region has 14 residues. Germline V gives CDR1 SNHLY, CDR2 FYNNEI. The CDR3 DNA follows: TGTGCCAGCAGTGACAGGGTCTCTGGAAACACCATATATTTT. It encodes CASSDRVSGNTIYF.

The chain is built from TRBV12-3 or TRBV12-4 and TRBJ2-5; 7 bases agree with TRBD2. The CDR3 has 13 amino acids. J lost 3 bases, V lost 7 bases, and 5 bases had no gene match. The CDR3 loop reads CASMAGVEETQYF. DNA of the CDR3: TGTGCCAGCATGGCGGGGGTCGAAGAGACCCAGTACTTC.

V is TRBV7-8 and J is TRBJ2-7; TRBD1 matches at 7 bases. CDR3 length: 13 residues. Trimming removed 5 bases from V and 2 bases from J; junction bases left unmatched: 3. Germline V lookup: CDR1 SGHVS, CDR2 FQNEAQ. The DNA for the CDR3 is TGTGCCAGCAGCCAACAGGGGACCTACGAGCAGTACGTC. This sequence encodes CASSQQGTYEQYV.

This chain uses TRBV24-1 with TRBJ2-7; perhaps TRBD2 as D (6 bases). V lost 3 bases to trimming and J lost 4 bases, with 12 bases between them. Germline values: CDR1 KGHDR, CDR2 SFDVKD. The CDR3 totals 14 residues. The CDR3 reads CATSDPSGVYEQYV. The DNA for the CDR3 is TGTGCCACCAGTGATCCCTCGGGGGTATACGAGCAGTACGTC.

The J gene is TRBJ1-1, the V gene TRBV29-1; unclear D gene. The CDR3 extends over 12 amino acids. CDR1 is SQVTM and CDR2 is ANQGSEA in the germline V gene. V was pared by 7 bases and J by 3 bases, with 12 bases between. The CDR3 DNA sequence: TGCAGCGCGGGGATGGCGGACACTGAAGCTTTCTTT. It codes for CSAGMADTEAFF. Based on the CDR3 plus reference TRBV29-1 and TRBJ1-1, the full variable domain is SAVISQKPSRDICQRGTSLTIQCQVDSQVTMMFWYRQQPGQSLTLIATANQGSEATYESGFVIDKFPISRPNLTFSTLTVSNMSPEDSSIYLCSAGMADTEAFFGQGTRLTVV.

The V and J genes are TRBV10-3 and TRBJ2-3; no clear D. Trimming left V 3 bases short and J 2 bases short, with 6 bases between. The germline gives CDR1 ENHRY, CDR2 SYGVKD. This CDR3 region has 13 residues. CDR3 coding DNA: TGTGCCATCAGTGAAGCGTACACAGATACGCAGTATTTT. Amino acids: CAISEAYTDTQYF.